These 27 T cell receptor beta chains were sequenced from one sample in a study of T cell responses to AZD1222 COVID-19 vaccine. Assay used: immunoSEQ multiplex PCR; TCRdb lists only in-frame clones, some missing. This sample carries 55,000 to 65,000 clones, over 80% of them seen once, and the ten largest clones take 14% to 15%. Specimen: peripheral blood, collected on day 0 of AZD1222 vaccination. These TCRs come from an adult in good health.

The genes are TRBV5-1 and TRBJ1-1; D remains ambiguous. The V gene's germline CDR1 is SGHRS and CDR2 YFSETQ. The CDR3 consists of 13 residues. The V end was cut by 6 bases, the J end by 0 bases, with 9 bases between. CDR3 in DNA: TGCGCCAGCACCCTCGACTTGAACACTGAAGCTTTCTTT. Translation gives CASTLDLNTEAFF.

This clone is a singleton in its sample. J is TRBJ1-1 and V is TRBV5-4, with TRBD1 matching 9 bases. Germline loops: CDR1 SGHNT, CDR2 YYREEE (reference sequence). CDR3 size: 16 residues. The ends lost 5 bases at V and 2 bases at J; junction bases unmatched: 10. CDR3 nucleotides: TGTGCCAGCAGGCGCCCGGGACAGGGAGTTAACACTGAAGCTTTCTTT. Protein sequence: CASRRPGQGVNTEAFF. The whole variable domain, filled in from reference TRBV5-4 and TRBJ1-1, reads ETGVTQSPTHLIKTRGQQVTLRCSSQSGHNTVSWYQQALGQGPQFIFQYYREEENGRGNFPPRFSGLQFPNYSSELNVNALELDDSALYLCASRRPGQGVNTEAFFGQGTRLTVV.

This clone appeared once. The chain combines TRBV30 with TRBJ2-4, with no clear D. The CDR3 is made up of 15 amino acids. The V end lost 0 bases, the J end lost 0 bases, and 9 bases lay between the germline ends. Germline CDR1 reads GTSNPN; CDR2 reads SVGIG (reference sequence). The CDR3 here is CAWSVGPVAKNIQYF. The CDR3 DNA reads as TGTGCCTGGAGTGTAGGCCCGGTAGCCAAAAACATTCAGTACTTC. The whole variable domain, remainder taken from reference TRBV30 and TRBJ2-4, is SQTIHQWPATLVQPVGSPLSLECTVEGTSNPNLYWYRQAAGRGLQLLFYSVGIGQISSEVPQNLSASRPQDRQFILSSKKLLLSDSGFYLCAWSVGPVAKNIQYFGAGTRLSVL.

CDR3 amino acids: CASFFWGDTGELFF. The DNA of the CDR3 is TGTGCCAGCTTTTTTTGGGGGGACACCGGGGAGCTGTTTTTT. The gene calls are TRBV5-6 and TRBJ2-2; possibly TRBD2 for D (6 bases). Trimming left V 7 bases short and J 3 bases short, with 13 bases between. This CDR3 spans 14 amino acids. The germline V gene has CDR1 SGHDT and CDR2 YYEEEE.

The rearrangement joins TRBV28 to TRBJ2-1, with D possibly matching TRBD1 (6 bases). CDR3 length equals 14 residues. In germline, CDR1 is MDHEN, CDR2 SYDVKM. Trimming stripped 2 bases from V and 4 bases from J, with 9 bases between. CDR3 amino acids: CASSLGGFYNEQFF. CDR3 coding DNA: TGTGCCAGCAGTTTAGGGGGCTTTTACAATGAGCAGTTCTTC.

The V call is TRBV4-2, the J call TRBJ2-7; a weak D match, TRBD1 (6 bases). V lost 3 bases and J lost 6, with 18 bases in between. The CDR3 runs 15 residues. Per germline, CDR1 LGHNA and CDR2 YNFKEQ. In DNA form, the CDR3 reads TGTGCCAGCAGCCATCATCTGACGGGGACATCCGAGCAGTACTTC. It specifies CASSHHLTGTSEQYF.

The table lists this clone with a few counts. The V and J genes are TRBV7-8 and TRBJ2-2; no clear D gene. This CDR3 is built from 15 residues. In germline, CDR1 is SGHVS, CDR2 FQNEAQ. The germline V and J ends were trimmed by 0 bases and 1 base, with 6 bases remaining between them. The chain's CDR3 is CASSLAVGNTGELFF. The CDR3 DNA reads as TGTGCCAGCAGCTTAGCGGTGGGGAACACCGGGGAGCTGTTTTTT.

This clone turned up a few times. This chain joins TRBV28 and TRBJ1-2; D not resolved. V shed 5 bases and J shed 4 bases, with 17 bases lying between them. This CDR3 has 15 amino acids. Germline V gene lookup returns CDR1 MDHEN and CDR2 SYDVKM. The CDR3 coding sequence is TGTGCCAGCAGTCCCTCGGCGAAGACGAGCTATGGCTACACCTTC. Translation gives CASSPSAKTSYGYTF.

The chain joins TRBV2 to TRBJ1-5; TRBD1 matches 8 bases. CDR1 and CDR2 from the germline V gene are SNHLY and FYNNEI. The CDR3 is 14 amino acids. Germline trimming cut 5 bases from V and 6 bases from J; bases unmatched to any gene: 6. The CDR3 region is CASSKDRVGQPQHF. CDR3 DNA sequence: TGTGCCAGCAGTAAGGACAGGGTGGGTCAGCCCCAGCATTTT.

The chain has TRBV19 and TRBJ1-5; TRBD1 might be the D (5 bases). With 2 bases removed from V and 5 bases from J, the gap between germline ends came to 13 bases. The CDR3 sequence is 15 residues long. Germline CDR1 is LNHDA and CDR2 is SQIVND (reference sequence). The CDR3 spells CASSILGALDQPQHF. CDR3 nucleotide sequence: TGTGCCAGTAGTATACTAGGGGCCCTAGATCAGCCCCAGCATTTT.

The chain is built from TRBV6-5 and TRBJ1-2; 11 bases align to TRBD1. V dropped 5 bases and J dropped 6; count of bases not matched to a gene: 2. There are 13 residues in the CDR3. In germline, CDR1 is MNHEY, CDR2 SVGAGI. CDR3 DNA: TGTGCCAGCAGTAGGACAGGGGGCGATGGCTACACCTTC. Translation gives CASSRTGGDGYTF.

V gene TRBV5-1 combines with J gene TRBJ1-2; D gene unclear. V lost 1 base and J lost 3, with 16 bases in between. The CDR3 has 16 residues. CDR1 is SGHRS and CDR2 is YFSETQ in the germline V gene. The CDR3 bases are TGCGCCAGCAGCTTGAGGACCGGTCGCGGGGACTATGGCTACACCTTC. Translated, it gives CASSLRTGRGDYGYTF.

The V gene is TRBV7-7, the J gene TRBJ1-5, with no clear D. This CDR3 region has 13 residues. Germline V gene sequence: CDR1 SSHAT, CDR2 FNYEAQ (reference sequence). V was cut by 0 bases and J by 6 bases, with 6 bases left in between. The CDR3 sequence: CASSLATGQPQHF. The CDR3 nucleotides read TGTGCCAGCAGCTTAGCCACGGGTCAGCCCCAGCATTTT.

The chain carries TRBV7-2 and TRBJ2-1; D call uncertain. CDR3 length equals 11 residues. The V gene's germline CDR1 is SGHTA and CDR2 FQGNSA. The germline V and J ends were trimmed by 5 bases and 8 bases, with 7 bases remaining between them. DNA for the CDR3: TGTGCCAGCAGCCCAGCCTATGAGCAGTTCTTC. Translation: CASSPAYEQFF.

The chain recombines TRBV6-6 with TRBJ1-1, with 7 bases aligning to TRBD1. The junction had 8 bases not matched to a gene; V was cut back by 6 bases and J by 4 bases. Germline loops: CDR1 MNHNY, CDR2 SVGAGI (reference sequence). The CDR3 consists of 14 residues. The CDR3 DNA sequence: TGTGCCAGCAGGGCGACAGGGTTGATCACTGAAGCTTTCTTT. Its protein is CASRATGLITEAFF.

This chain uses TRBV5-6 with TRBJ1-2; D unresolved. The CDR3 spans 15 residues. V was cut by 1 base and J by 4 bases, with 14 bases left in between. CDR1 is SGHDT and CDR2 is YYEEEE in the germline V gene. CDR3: CASSLMGDWTYGYTF. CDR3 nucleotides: TGTGCCAGCAGCTTGATGGGTGATTGGACCTATGGCTACACCTTC.

The CDR3 coding sequence is TGCGCCAGCAAACTAGCGGGATTGGGCAATGAGCAGTTCTTC. This encodes CASKLAGLGNEQFF. The gene calls are TRBV5-1 and TRBJ2-1; 10 bases match TRBD2. The CDR3 consists of 14 residues. Germline CDR1 SGHRS, CDR2 YFSETQ. Germline trimming cut 6 bases from V and 6 bases from J; bases unmatched to any gene: 6.

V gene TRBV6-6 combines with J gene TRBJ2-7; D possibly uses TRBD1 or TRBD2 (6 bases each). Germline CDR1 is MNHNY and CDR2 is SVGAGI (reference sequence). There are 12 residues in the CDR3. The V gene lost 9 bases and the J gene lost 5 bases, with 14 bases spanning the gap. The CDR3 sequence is CARIQGGHEQYF. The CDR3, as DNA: TGTGCCAGGATACAGGGAGGCCACGAGCAGTACTTC.

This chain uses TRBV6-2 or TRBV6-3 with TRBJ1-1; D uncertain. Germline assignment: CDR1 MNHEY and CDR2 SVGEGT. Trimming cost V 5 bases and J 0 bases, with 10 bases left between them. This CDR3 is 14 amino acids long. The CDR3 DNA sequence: TGTGCCAGCAGTCCCCCCCGGATGAACACTGAAGCTTTCTTT. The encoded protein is CASSPPRMNTEAFF.

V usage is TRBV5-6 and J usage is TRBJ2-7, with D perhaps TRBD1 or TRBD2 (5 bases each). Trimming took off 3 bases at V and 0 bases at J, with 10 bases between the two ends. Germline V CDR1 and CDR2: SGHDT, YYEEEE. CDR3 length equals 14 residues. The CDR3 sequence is CASSSGRLSYEQYF. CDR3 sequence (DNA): TGTGCCAGCAGCTCGGGACGGCTCTCCTACGAGCAGTACTTC. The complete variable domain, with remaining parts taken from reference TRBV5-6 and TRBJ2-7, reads DAGVTQSPTHLIKTRGQQVTLRCSPKSGHDTVSWYQQALGQGPQFIFQYYEEEERQRGNFPDRFSGHQFPNYSSELNVNALLLGDSALYLCASSSGRLSYEQYFGPGTRLTVT.

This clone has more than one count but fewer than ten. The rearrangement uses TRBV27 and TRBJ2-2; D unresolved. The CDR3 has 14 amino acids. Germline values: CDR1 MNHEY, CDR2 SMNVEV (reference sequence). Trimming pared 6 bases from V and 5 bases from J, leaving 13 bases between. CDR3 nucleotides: TGTGCCAGCAGCGGTGATCGGTCAACCGGGGAGCTGTTTTTT. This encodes CASSGDRSTGELFF.

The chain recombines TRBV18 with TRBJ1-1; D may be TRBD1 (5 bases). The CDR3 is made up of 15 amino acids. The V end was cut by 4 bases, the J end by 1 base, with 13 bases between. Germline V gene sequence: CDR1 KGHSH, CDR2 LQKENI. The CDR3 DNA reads TGTGCCAGCTCACAACGAGGGGTGGGGAACACTGAAGCTTTCTTT. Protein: CASSQRGVGNTEAFF.

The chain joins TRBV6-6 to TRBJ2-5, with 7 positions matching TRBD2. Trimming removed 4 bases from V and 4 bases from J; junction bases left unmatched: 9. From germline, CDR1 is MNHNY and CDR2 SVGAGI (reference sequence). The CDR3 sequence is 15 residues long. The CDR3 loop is CASSSLGGSGETQYF. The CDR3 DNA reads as TGTGCCAGCAGTTCCCTTGGCGGGAGCGGAGAGACCCAGTACTTC.

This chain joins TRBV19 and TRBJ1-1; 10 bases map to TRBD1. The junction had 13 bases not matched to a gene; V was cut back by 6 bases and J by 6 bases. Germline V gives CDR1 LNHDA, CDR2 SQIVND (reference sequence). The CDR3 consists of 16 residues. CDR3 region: CASRPLPGQGVSEAFF. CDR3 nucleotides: TGTGCCAGTAGGCCGCTACCCGGACAGGGGGTTTCTGAAGCTTTCTTT.

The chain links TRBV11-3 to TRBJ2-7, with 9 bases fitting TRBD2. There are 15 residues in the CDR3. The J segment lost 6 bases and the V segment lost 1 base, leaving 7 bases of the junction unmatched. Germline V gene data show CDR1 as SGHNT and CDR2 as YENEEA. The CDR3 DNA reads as TGTGCCAGCAGCTTAGGGGGTAGCGGGAGTGCCGAGCAGTACTTC. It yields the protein CASSLGGSGSAEQYF.

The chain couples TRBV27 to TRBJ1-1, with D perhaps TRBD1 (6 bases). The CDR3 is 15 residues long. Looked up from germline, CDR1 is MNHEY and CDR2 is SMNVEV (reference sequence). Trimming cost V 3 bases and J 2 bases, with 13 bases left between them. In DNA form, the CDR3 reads TGTGCCAGCAGTTTTGGGGACACCCTTAACACTGAAGCTTTCTTT. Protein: CASSFGDTLNTEAFF.

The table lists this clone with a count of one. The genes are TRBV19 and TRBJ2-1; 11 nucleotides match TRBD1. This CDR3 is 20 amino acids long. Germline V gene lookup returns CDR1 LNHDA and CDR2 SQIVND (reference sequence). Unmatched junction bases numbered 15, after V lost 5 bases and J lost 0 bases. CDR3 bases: TGTGCCAGTAGTTCGGATCCCGGGACAGGGGGGAAAAGCTCCTACAATGAGCAGTTCTTC. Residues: CASSSDPGTGGKSSYNEQFF.